A selection of T cell receptor beta chains follows, all from one sample in a study of blood T cell repertoires in COVID-19. Using immunoSEQ multiplex PCR, the repertoire was profiled, and TCRdb retains in-frame clones only, with some absent. Of roughly 190,000 clones in the sample, 86% are singletons; the top ten hold approximately 11%. The sequenced material came from peripheral blood. The origin of the receptors is a woman in her fifties or sixties with COVID-19, enrolled during active disease. CDR3s include the opening cysteine and the closing phenylalanine or tryptophan. Fields, in order: clone size, J gene, V gene, D gene, CDR3 protein, CDR3 DNA. D genes are given only for firm matches. Rows give clone size only sometimes, using once, few, many, or a class for an expanded clone.

- TRBJ2-1 TRBV6-2/TRBV6-3 - CASSYSASSYNEQFF TGTGCCAGCAGTTACTCGGCCAGTTCCTACAATGAGCAGTTCTTC
- TRBJ2-7 TRBV29-1 - CSVGGWDYEQYF TGCAGCGTTGGCGGGTGGGACTACGAGCAGTACTTC
- TRBJ1-2 TRBV4-2 - CASSQDWASNSNYGYTF TGTGCCAGCAGCCAAGACTGGGCCTCTAACAGCAACTATGGCTACACCTTC
once TRBJ2-7 TRBV5-6 TRBD1 CASSLVRDRGKGYEQYF TGTGCCAGCAGCTTGGTAAGGGACAGGGGCAAAGGCTACGAGCAGTACTTC
- TRBJ1-3 TRBV27 - CASSLQGFGNTIYF TGTGCCAGCAGTTTACAGGGGTTTGGAAACACCATATATTTT
once TRBJ1-5 TRBV28 - CASSLHGSNQPQHF TGTGCCAGCAGTTTACACGGGAGCAATCAGCCCCAGCATTTT
- TRBJ2-1 TRBV27 TRBD2 CASKTAGGSGEQFF TGTGCCAGCAAAACAGCGGGAGGTTCGGGTGAGCAGTTCTTC
once TRBJ1-6 TRBV6-2/TRBV6-3 - CASSYGERNSPLHF TGTGCCAGCAGTTACGGGGAGAGGAATTCACCCCTCCACTTT
- TRBJ2-5 TRBV7-6 TRBD2 CASSQRLAGQQETQYF TGTGCCAGCAGCCAAAGACTAGCGGGTCAGCAAGAGACCCAGTACTTC
- TRBJ2-5 TRBV10-3 - CAISRAGETQYF TGTGCCATCAGTCGAGCGGGAGAGACCCAGTACTTC
- TRBJ2-7 TRBV21-1 - CASSKARGASNEQYF TGTGCCAGCAGCAAAGCACGGGGGGCCTCCAACGAGCAGTACTTC
- TRBJ2-2 TRBV7-3 - CASSLTLARGTGELFF TGTGCCAGCAGCTTAACGTTGGCGCGCGGAACCGGGGAGCTGTTTTTT
- TRBJ2-7 TRBV14 - CASSQDWGREQYF TGTGCCAGCAGCCAAGACTGGGGGCGCGAGCAGTACTTC
- TRBJ1-2 TRBV18 TRBD1 CASSERTGQAKWNYGYTF TGTGCCAGCTCGGAACGGACGGGACAGGCAAAATGGAACTATGGCTACACCTTC
few TRBJ2-1 TRBV3-1/TRBV3-2 TRBD2 CASCGTSGNNEQFF TGTGCCAGCTGCGGGACTAGCGGGAACAATGAGCAGTTCTTC
few TRBJ1-1 TRBV7-2 - CASSYGNMNTEAFF TGTGCCAGCTCCTACGGGAATATGAACACTGAAGCTTTCTTT
- TRBJ1-2 TRBV6-1 TRBD1 CASSEWRTGRDYGYTF TGTGCCAGCAGTGAATGGAGGACAGGGCGTGACTATGGCTACACCTTC
- TRBJ2-7 TRBV6-5 TRBD2 CASTGRAGEQYF TGTGCCAGCACTGGGAGGGCAGGGGAGCAGTACTTC
few TRBJ2-1 TRBV10-3 - CATQTRSSYNEQFF TGTGCCACCCAGACTAGGAGCTCCTACAATGAGCAGTTCTTC
- TRBJ2-5 TRBV12-3/TRBV12-4 - CASSLGHQETQYF TGTGCCAGCAGTTTGGGCCACCAAGAGACCCAGTACTTC
few TRBJ2-1 TRBV10-3 TRBD2 CAISESRGGSPDEQFF TGTGCCATCAGTGAGTCGCGGGGGGGGTCTCCGGATGAGCAGTTCTTC
few TRBJ2-5 TRBV19 TRBD1 CASRPDRDKETQYF TGTGCCAGTAGACCGGACAGGGATAAAGAGACCCAGTACTTC
- TRBJ1-3 TRBV6-6 TRBD1 CASSTSDRVGNTIYF TGTGCCAGCAGTACATCGGACAGGGTCGGAAACACCATATATTTT
- TRBJ1-2 TRBV11-2 - CASSLGEGNYGYTF TGTGCCAGCAGCTTAGGAGAGGGTAACTATGGCTACACCTTC
- TRBJ1-4 TRBV10-3 - CAISESESSLGELFF TGTGCCATCAGTGAGTCGGAGAGCTCCCTGGGAGAACTGTTTTTT
- TRBJ1-2 TRBV12-3/TRBV12-4 - CAMGGGNYGYTF TGTGCCATGGGGGGAGGTAACTATGGCTACACCTTC
- TRBJ1-5 TRBV10-3 - CAISGGQFGQPQHF TGTGCCATCAGTGGTGGACAGTTCGGTCAGCCCCAGCATTTT
- TRBJ2-7 TRBV6-5 - CASSYSGGLLYEQYF TGTGCCAGCAGTTACTCGGGGGGATTACTTTACGAGCAGTACTTC
- TRBJ2-1 TRBV7-2 TRBD2 CASSPVGRNNEQFF TGTGCCAGCAGCCCTGTCGGGAGGAACAATGAGCAGTTCTTC
- TRBJ2-5 TRBV6-2/TRBV6-3 - CASSYVSSQETQYF TGTGCCAGCAGTTACGTGTCGTCCCAAGAGACCCAGTACTTC
- TRBJ1-1 TRBV9 - CASSVLSNTEAFF TGTGCCAGCAGCGTATTATCGAACACTGAAGCTTTCTTT
few TRBJ1-5 TRBV28 - CASSPPGTRHSNQPQHF TGTGCCAGCAGTCCTCCCGGGACACGGCATAGCAATCAGCCCCAGCATTTT
- TRBJ1-1 TRBV7-2 - CASSLEESGNTEAFF TGTGCCAGCAGCTTAGAGGAATCGGGGAACACTGAAGCTTTCTTT
- TRBJ1-4 TRBV25-1 TRBD1 CASTDRVKEKLFF TGTGCCAGCACCGACAGGGTAAAGGAAAAACTGTTTTTT
- TRBJ2-1 TRBV2 TRBD1 CASREGQGNYHEQFF TGTGCCAGCAGGGAGGGACAGGGCAATTACCATGAGCAGTTCTTC
- TRBJ2-7 TRBV7-9 TRBD1 CASSSDGTGSSYEQYF TGTGCCAGCAGCTCAGACGGGACAGGGTCCTCCTACGAGCAGTACTTC
once TRBJ2-4 TRBV4-1 TRBD1 CASSLSGTGDNIQYF TGCGCCAGCAGCCTTTCCGGGACAGGGGATAACATTCAGTACTTC
- TRBJ2-7 TRBV27 - CASSLVGQSYEQYF TGTGCCAGCAGTTTGGTAGGACAGAGCTACGAGCAGTACTTC
- TRBJ2-5 TRBV2 - CASSIREAQYF TGTGCCAGCAGTATTAGAGAGGCCCAGTACTTC
- TRBJ2-7 TRBV6-5 - CASRRGSSYEQYF TGTGCCAGCAGACGGGGGTCCTCCTACGAGCAGTACTTC
- TRBJ1-2 TRBV7-9 - CASSLGVGVGYTF TGTGCCAGCAGCTTAGGGGTCGGGGTTGGCTACACCTTC
once TRBJ2-2 TRBV15 TRBD2 CATSSDYPGLGKNTGELFF TGTGCCACCAGCAGTGACTATCCGGGACTAGGGAAGAACACCGGGGAGCTGTTTTTT
- TRBJ1-5 TRBV6-5 - CASSYSQLGLGPQHF TGTGCCAGCAGTTACTCACAGCTGGGTCTTGGGCCCCAGCATTTT